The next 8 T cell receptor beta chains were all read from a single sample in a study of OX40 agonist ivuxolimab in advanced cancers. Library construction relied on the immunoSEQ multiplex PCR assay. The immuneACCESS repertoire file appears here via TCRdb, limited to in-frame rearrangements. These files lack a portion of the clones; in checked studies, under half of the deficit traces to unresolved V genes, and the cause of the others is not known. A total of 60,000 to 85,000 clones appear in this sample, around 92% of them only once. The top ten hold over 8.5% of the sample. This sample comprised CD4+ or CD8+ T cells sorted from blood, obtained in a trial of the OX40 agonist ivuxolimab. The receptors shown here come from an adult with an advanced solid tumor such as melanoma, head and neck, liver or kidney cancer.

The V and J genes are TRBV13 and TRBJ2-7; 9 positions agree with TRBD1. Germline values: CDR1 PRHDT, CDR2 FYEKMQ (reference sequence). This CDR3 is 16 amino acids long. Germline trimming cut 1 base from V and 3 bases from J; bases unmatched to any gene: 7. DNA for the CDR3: TGTGCCAGCAGCTTAGCATCGGGACAGGGAAGCTACGAGCAGTACTTC. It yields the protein CASSLASGQGSYEQYF.

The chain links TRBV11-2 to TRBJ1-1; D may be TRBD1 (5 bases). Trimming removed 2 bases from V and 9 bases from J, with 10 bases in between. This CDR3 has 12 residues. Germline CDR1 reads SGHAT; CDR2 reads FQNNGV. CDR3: CASSLLSGKAFF. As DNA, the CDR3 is TGTGCCAGCAGCTTATTGTCAGGGAAAGCTTTCTTT. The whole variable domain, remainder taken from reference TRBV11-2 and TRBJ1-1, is EAGVAQSPRYKIIEKRQSVAFWCNPISGHATLYWYQQILGQGPKLLIQFQNNGVVDDSQLPKDRFSAERLKGVDSTLKIQPAKLEDSAVYLCASSLLSGKAFFGQGTRLTVV.

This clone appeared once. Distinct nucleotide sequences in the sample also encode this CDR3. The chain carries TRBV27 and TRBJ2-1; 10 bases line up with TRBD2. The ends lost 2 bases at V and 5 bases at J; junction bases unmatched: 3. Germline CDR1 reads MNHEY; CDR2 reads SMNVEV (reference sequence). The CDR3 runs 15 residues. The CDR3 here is CASSLGLAGDNEQFF. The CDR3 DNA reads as TGTGCCAGCAGTTTAGGGCTAGCGGGGGACAATGAGCAGTTCTTC.

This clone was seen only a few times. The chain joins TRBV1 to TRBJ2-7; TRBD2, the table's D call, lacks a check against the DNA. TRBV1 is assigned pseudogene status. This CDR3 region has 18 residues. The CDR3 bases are TGCACCAGCAGCCCTGACCGGGACTCATTAAATTGGACCCTCGAGCAGTACTTC. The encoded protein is CTSSPDRDSLNWTLEQYF.

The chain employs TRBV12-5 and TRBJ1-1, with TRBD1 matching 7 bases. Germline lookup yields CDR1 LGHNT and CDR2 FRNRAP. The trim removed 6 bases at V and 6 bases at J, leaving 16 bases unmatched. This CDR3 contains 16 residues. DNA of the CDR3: TGTGCTAGTGGAAACCCCAGGGGACAGAGCGTGCCTGAAGCTTTCTTT. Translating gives CASGNPRGQSVPEAFF.

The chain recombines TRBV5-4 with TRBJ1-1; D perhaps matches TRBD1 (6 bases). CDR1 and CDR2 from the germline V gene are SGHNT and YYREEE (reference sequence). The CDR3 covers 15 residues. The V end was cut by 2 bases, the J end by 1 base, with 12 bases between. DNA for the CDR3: TGTGCCAGCAGCTTACCAGGGGAGGGGAACACTGAAGCTTTCTTT. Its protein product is CASSLPGEGNTEAFF.

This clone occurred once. CDR3 DNA sequence: TGTGCCAGCAGTTTACTAGGGACTGACTATGGCTACACCTTC. Its translation: CASSLLGTDYGYTF. This sequence joins TRBV27 and TRBJ1-2; tentatively, D is TRBD1 (5 bases). The CDR3 is 14 residues long. V was shortened by 2 bases and J by 3 bases, with 10 bases between the two germline ends. Germline V gene data show CDR1 as MNHEY and CDR2 as SMNVEV (reference sequence).

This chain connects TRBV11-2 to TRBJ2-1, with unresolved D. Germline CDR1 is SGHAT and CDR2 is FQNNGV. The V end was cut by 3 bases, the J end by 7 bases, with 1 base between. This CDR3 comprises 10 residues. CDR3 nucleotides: TGTGCCAGCAGCTTTAATGAGCAGTTCTTC. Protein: CASSFNEQFF.